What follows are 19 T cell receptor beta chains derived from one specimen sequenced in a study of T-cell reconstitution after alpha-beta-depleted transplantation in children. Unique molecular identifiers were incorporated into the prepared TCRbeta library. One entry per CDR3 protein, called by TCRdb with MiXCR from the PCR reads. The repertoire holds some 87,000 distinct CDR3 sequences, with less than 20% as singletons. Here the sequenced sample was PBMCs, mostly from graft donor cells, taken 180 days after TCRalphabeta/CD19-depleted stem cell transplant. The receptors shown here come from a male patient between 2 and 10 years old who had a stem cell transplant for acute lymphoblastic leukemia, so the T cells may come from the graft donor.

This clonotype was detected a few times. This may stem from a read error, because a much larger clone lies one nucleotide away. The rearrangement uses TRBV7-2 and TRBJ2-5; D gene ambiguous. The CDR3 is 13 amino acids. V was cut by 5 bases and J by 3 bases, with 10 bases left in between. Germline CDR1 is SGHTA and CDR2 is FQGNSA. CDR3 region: CASSKPAEETQYF. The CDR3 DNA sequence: TGTGCCAGCAGCAAACCAGCTGAAGAGACCCAGTACTTC.

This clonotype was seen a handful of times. The CDR3 bases are TGTGCCAGCAGCAAGCCGGGCGCTAGCACAGATACGCAGTATTTT. Translated, it gives CASSKPGASTDTQYF. The J gene is TRBJ2-3, the V gene TRBV6-1; D remains ambiguous. The ends were cut back, 6 bases at V and 0 bases at J, with 13 bases in the middle. CDR3 length: 15 amino acids. Germline V gene lookup returns CDR1 MNHNS and CDR2 SASEGT.

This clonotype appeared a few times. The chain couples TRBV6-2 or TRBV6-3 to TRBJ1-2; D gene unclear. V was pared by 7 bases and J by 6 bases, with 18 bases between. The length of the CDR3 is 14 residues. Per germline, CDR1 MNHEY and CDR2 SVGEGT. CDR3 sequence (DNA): TGTGCCAGCACCCTCGTTGGAGGGAGAAATGGCTACACCTTC. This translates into CASTLVGGRNGYTF.

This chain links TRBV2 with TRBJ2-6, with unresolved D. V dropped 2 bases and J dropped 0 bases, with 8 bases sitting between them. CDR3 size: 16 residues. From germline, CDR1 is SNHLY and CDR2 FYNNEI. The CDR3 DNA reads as TGTGCCAGCAGTGAAATGTCGATCTCTGGGGCCAACGTCCTGACTTTC. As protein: CASSEMSISGANVLTF.

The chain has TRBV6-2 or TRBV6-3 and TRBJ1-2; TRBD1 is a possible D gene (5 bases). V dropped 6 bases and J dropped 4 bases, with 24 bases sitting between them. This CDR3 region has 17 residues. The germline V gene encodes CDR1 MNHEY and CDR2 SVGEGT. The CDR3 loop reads CASRVIRGAGRVYGYTF. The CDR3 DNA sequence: TGTGCCAGCAGAGTCATCCGAGGGGCAGGGCGAGTCTATGGCTACACCTTC.

CDR3 amino acids: CSVKGSYNSPLHF. CDR3 DNA: TGCAGCGTTAAGGGATCCTATAATTCACCCCTCCACTTT. V usage is TRBV20-1 and J usage is TRBJ1-6; D ambiguous. This CDR3 is built from 13 residues. In germline, CDR1 is DFQATT, CDR2 SNEGSKA (reference sequence).

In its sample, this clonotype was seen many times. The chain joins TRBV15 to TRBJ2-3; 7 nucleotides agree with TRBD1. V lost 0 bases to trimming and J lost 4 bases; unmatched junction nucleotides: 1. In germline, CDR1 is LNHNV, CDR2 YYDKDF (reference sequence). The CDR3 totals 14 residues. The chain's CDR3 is CATSRDRGSDTQYF. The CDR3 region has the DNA TGTGCCACCAGCAGAGACAGGGGGTCAGATACGCAGTATTTT.

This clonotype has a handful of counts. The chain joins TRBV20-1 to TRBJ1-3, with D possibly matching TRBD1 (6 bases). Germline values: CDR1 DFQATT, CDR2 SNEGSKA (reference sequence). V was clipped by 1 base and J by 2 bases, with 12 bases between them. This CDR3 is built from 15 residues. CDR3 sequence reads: CSARVPGDAGNTIYF. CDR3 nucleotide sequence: TGCAGTGCTAGAGTTCCAGGGGACGCTGGAAACACCATATATTTT.

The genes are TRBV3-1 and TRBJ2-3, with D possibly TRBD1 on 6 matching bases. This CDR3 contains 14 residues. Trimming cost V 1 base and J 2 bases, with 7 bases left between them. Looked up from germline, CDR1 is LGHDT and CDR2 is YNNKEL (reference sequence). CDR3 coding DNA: TGTGCCAGCAGCCAAGGGACAGCCACAGATACGCAGTATTTT. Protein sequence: CASSQGTATDTQYF.

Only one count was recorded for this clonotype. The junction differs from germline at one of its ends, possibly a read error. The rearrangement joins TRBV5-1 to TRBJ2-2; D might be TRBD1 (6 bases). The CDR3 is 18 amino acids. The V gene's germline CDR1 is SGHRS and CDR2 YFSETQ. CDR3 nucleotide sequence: TGCGCCCGCAGCCGCCAACAACAGGGCCCCCCGAACACCGGGGAGCTGTTTTTT. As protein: CARSRQQQGPPNTGELFF.

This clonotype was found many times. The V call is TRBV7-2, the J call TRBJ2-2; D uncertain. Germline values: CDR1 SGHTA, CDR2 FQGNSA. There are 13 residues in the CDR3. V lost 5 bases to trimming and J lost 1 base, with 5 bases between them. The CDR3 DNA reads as TGTGCCAGCAGCCCCTTGAACACCGGGGAGCTGTTTTTT. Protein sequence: CASSPLNTGELFF. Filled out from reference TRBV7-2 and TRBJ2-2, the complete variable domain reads GAGVSQSPSNKVTEKGKDVELRCDPISGHTALYWYRQSLGQGLEFLIYFQGNSAPDKSGLPSDRFSAERTGGSVSTLTIQRTQQEDSAVYLCASSPLNTGELFFGEGSRLTVL.

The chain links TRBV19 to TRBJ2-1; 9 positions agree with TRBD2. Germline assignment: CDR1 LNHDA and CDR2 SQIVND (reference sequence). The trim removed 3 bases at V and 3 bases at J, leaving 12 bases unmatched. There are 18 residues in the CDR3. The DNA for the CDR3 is TGTGCCAGTAGTATTAGCACGCTAGCGGGGAGGATCTACAATGAGCAGTTCTTC. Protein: CASSISTLAGRIYNEQFF.

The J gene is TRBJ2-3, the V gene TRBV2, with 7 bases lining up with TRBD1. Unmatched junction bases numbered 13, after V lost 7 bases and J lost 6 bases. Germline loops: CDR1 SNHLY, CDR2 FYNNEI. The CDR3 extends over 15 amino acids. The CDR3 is CASTYSGQLGDTQYF. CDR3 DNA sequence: TGTGCCAGCACCTACTCGGGACAGCTCGGGGATACGCAGTATTTT.

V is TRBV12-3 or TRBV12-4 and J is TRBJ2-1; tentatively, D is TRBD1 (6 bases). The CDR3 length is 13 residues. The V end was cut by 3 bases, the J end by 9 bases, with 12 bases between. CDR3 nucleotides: TGTGCCAGCAGTTTGTTATCAGGGGTTGAGCAGTTCTTC. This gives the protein CASSLLSGVEQFF.

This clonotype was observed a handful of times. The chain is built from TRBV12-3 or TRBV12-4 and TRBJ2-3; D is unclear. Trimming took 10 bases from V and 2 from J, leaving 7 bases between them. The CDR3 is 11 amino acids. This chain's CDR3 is CANGFTDTQYF. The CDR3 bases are TGTGCCAACGGATTCACAGATACGCAGTATTTT.

The CDR3 DNA sequence: TGCGCCAGCAGCTTGGGGACACCCGAGCAGTACTTC. Translating it yields CASSLGTPEQYF. The chain employs TRBV5-1 and TRBJ2-7; tentative D call: TRBD1 (5 bases). Germline assignment: CDR1 SGHRS and CDR2 YFSETQ. V dropped 0 bases and J dropped 6 bases, with 7 bases sitting between them. The CDR3 has 12 amino acids.

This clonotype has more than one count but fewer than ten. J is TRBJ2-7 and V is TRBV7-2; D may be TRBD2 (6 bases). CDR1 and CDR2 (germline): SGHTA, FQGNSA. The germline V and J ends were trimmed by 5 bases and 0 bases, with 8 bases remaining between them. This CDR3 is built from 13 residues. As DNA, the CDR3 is TGTGCCAGCAGCGGCGGGGTCTCCTACGAGCAGTACTTC. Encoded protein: CASSGGVSYEQYF.

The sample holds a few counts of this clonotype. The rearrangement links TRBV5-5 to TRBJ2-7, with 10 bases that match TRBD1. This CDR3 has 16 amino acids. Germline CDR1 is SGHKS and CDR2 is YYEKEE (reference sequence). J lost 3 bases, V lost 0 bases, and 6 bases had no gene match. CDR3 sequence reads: CASSLGPGQGIYEQYF. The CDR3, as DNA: TGTGCCAGCAGCTTGGGTCCGGGACAGGGGATCTACGAGCAGTACTTC.

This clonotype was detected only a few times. The CDR3 bases are TGCGCCAGCAGCCCGACAGGGGAGTCCTACGAGCAGTACTTC. Protein product: CASSPTGESYEQYF. This rearrangement joins TRBV5-1 to TRBJ2-7, with TRBD1 identical over 8 bases. The V gene end was trimmed by 4 bases and the J gene end by 1 base; junction bases not matched to a gene: 4. This CDR3 is 14 amino acids long. Per the germline V gene, CDR1 is SGHRS and CDR2 is YFSETQ.